Described below is a single T cell receptor beta chain sequence and its context. Its antigen is not known. The sample is drawn from a study of cytomegalovirus exposure and HLA in healthy donors. Per the germline V gene, CDR1 is MNHNY and CDR2 is SVGAGI (reference sequence). The ends were cut back, 7 bases at V and 0 bases at J, with 9 bases in the middle. CDR3 length equals 13 residues. Study results and caveats: The authors later found HLA-associated TCR beta chains more clonally expanded than equally common others. In a later analysis, V- and J-gene trimming of beta chains associated with a DCLRE1C missense variant, replicated independently. Roughly uniform depth of sequencing across donors was assumed in presence/absence analyses.

Amplification used 60 Vbeta primers and 13 Jbeta primers. Here immunoSEQ multiplex PCR was the method, and the copy in TCRdb shows in-frame clones only, minus some. Found here are over 100,000 clones, 83% of them singletons; the top ten hold less than 2%. The source of this sequence is a man aged 40-50 years in good health and CMV-seronegative. The sample was PBMCs. The V call is TRBV6-6, the J call TRBJ1-1, with D perhaps TRBD1 (5 bases). The CDR3 sequence is CASIQGLNTEAFF. The CDR3, as DNA: TGTGCCAGCATCCAGGGTTTGAACACTGAAGCTTTCTTT.